This entry lists 2 T cell receptor beta chains sequenced from one sample in a study of metastatic and nonmetastatic thyroid tumors. TCRdb re-called the PCR reads with MiXCR. The profile shows tens of thousands of clones, around 21% of them singletons. Every patient was untreated before thyroid surgery. The sequencing sample was made of blood. Receptors were obtained from a female donor with papillary thyroid cancer or a benign thyroid nodule (not recorded which). Some clones in this sample may be carry-over from other donors' samples.

In its sample, this clone was seen a few times. The chain employs TRBV12-3 or TRBV12-4 and TRBJ1-1; D possibly corresponds to TRBD1 (6 bases). The CDR3 runs 12 residues. V gave up 3 bases and J gave up 7 bases, with 9 bases separating them. The CDR3 nucleotides read TGTGCCAGCAGTTTTAGGGGGTATGAAGCTTTCTTT. Translated, it gives CASSFRGYEAFF.

Of note for this clone: One end of the junction does not line up with germline, which may come from a read error. The chain combines TRBV2 with TRBJ2-1; TRBD2 matches at 12 bases. The V gene's germline CDR1 is SNHLY and CDR2 FYNNEI. The CDR3 length is 17 residues. DNA for the CDR3: TGTGCCAGCAGTGTTAAATCCCTAGCGGGAGGGGGGAATGAGCGGTTCTTC. It specifies CASSVKSLAGGGNERFF.